Shown below are 13 T cell receptor beta chains from a single sample sequenced in a study of T cell responses to AZD1222 COVID-19 vaccine. Repertoires were generated with immunoSEQ multiplex PCR, while TCRdb's copy carries only in-frame clones and drops some. The sample has about 95,000 clones, 85% to 90% seen once. The material was peripheral blood, obtained on day 0 of AZD1222 vaccination. These receptors were obtained from an adult in good health.

The chain couples TRBV7-2 to TRBJ2-5, with 9 bases fitting TRBD2. This CDR3 comprises 15 residues. Germline V lookup: CDR1 SGHTA, CDR2 FQGNSA. After removal of 2 bases from V and 5 bases from J, the junction contained 6 bases not matched to a gene. In nucleotides, the CDR3 is TGTGCCAGCAGCTTATATGCGGGGGGGCAGGAGACCCAGTACTTC. It codes for CASSLYAGGQETQYF.

This clone was seen only a few times. The chain has TRBV19 and TRBJ1-2, with D perhaps matching TRBD1 (6 bases). There are 14 residues in the CDR3. V lost 9 bases, J lost 4 bases, and 18 bases lay in between. The germline V gene has CDR1 LNHDA and CDR2 SQIVND (reference sequence). CDR3 region: CASSPGGSSYGYTF. CDR3 nucleotide sequence: TGTGCCAGCTCCCCGGGGGGCAGTAGCTATGGCTACACCTTC.

The DNA of the CDR3 is TGCGCCAGCAGTGTTAGCAATCAGCCCCAGCATTTT. It is translated as CASSVSNQPQHF. V and J are TRBV10-2 and TRBJ1-5; D is ambiguous. Deletions cut 4 bases from V and 0 bases from J, with 1 base between. The CDR3 length is 12 residues. Germline V gene data show CDR1 as WSHSY and CDR2 as SAAADI.

This chain uses TRBV5-6 with TRBJ1-2, with 7 bases matching TRBD1. This CDR3 is built from 15 residues. V shed 1 base, J shed 4 bases, and the junction held 7 bases outside the gene matches. Germline V gene data show CDR1 as SGHDT and CDR2 as YYEEEE. This chain's CDR3 is CASSLRRQGGYGYTF. In nucleotides, the CDR3 is TGTGCCAGCAGCTTGAGACGACAGGGAGGCTATGGCTACACCTTC.

The CDR3, as DNA: TGTGCCAGCAGCACTAACTTGGGACAGACCTCTGGAAACACCATATATTTT. Protein product: CASSTNLGQTSGNTIYF. The rearrangement joins TRBV7-9 to TRBJ1-3; the match to TRBD1 covers 7 bases. Looked up from germline, CDR1 is SEHNR and CDR2 is FQNEAQ (reference sequence). This CDR3 has 17 amino acids. The V and J ends lost 5 bases and 0 bases, in that order; junction bases with no gene match: 10.

The V gene is TRBV5-1, the J gene TRBJ2-7, with 10 bases matching TRBD2. In germline, CDR1 is SGHRS, CDR2 YFSETQ. V lost 4 bases and J lost 1; bases outside the gene matches: 5. The CDR3 length is 15 residues. For the CDR3, the DNA is TGCGCCAGCAGCCGTATTAGCGGGGGGTCCTACGAGCAGTACTTC. Translated: CASSRISGGSYEQYF.

The chain has TRBV3-1 (or the pseudogene TRBV3-2) and TRBJ2-7; TRBD1 agrees at 8 bases. The V and J ends lost 1 base and 0 bases, in that order; junction bases with no gene match: 2. The CDR3 contains 15 residues. Germline V gene data show CDR1 as LGHDT and CDR2 as YNNKEL (reference sequence). The DNA of the CDR3 is TGTGCCAGCAGCCAAGGGGGACAGGACTCCTACGAGCAGTACTTC. The encoded protein is CASSQGGQDSYEQYF.

A single count supports this clone. The chain joins TRBV2 to TRBJ1-5; 7 bases are shared with TRBD1. The CDR3 consists of 15 residues. Germline V lookup: CDR1 SNHLY, CDR2 FYNNEI. V shed 5 bases and J 4 bases; nucleotides not matched to a gene: 8. CDR3 protein: CASSYWTGMNQPQHF. The CDR3 DNA reads as TGTGCCAGCAGTTATTGGACAGGCATGAATCAGCCCCAGCATTTT.

The chain joins TRBV30 to TRBJ1-1, with D tentatively TRBD1 (6 bases). Germline assignment: CDR1 GTSNPN and CDR2 SVGIG (reference sequence). Trimming pared 3 bases from V and 7 bases from J, leaving 15 bases between. This CDR3 comprises 13 residues. The CDR3 loop is CAWRGGQPREAFF. The CDR3 nucleotides read TGTGCCTGGAGGGGCGGACAGCCTCGTGAAGCTTTCTTT.

The chain uses TRBV9 and TRBJ2-5; no reliable D call. Germline CDR1 and CDR2: SGDLS and YYNGEE. The CDR3 consists of 15 residues. V lost 0 bases and J lost 2, with 11 bases in between. CDR3 in amino acids: CASSVGPTSQETQYF. CDR3 DNA sequence: TGTGCCAGCAGCGTAGGACCTACCTCGCAAGAGACCCAGTACTTC.

About this clone itself: One junction end disagrees with the germline gene, perhaps due to a read error. This chain's CDR3 is CAWSVGKRFF. CDR3 DNA sequence: TGTGCCTGGAGTGTTGGTAAACGTTTCTTC. V usage is TRBV30 and J usage is TRBJ1-2; D uncertain. The CDR3 has 10 residues. Looked up from germline, CDR1 is GTSNPN and CDR2 is SVGIG (reference sequence).

In DNA, the CDR3 is TGTGCCAGCAGCTGGCGATTACCTACGAGCACTGAAGCTTTCTTT. This codes for CASSWRLPTSTEAFF. The chain is built from TRBV7-2 and TRBJ1-1, with D unresolved. Trimming stripped 4 bases from V and 4 bases from J, with 16 bases between. The CDR3 has 15 residues. The germline V gene encodes CDR1 SGHTA and CDR2 FQGNSA.

This clone is a singleton in its sample. The rearrangement links TRBV7-9 to TRBJ1-2, with D unclear. V lost 1 base to trimming and J lost 6 bases, with 9 bases between them. Germline CDR1 reads SEHNR; CDR2 reads FQNEAQ (reference sequence). The CDR3 contains 13 residues. The DNA of the CDR3 is TGTGCCAGCAGCTTAGGGGAGACTAATGGCTACACCTTC. This sequence encodes CASSLGETNGYTF.